This is a list of T cell receptor beta chains from one sample in a study of T cell changes during pregnancy in multiple sclerosis. Measured with immunoSEQ multiplex PCR; TCRdb has only the in-frame clones, and not every one. The table shows approximately 50,000 clones, with approximately 93% occurring only once. Sequencing used CD4+ T cells from peripheral blood mononuclear cells, obtained in the third trimester of pregnancy. The origin of the receptors is a female donor with multiple sclerosis, enrolled in a pregnancy study. The CDR3 runs from the conserved cysteine through the conserved F or W.

V: TRBV7-3; CDR3: CASSPSGGQGGYTF
V: TRBV7-2; CDR3: CASSLIPAGTTDTQYF
V: TRBV6-1; CDR3: CASSQTGGNQPQHF
V: TRBV30; CDR3: CAWKESGGNGYTF
V: TRBV19; CDR3: CASRRVAGAYNEQFF
V: TRBV18; CDR3: CASSPKGTGGANNQPQHF
V: TRBV5-1; CDR3: CASSLTSGSFLEQFF
V: TRBV2; CDR3: CASSEETNSPLHF
V: TRBV11-1; CDR3: CASSLRAKLNTEAFF
V: TRBV5-1; CDR3: CASSLESSGNYEQYF
V: TRBV2; CDR3: CASSGESSGNTIYF
V: TRBV7-9; CDR3: CASSEWDTQYF
V: TRBV6-5; CDR3: CASSYKGGSYNEQFF
V: TRBV19; CDR3: CASSPDWQGNNEQFF
V: TRBV19; CDR3: CASSKGTGQPNTGELFF
V: TRBV11-2; CDR3: CASSLDLAAEQYF
V: TRBV27; CDR3: CASSLIPGQGNTGELFF
V: TRBV5-1; CDR3: CASRELGEVGYTF
V: TRBV19; CDR3: CASSIVGSPSSGANVLTF
V: TRBV5-1; CDR3: CASSTGHPNTGELFF
V: TRBV11-1; CDR3: CASSLRRAGGSDTQYF
V: TRBV19; CDR3: CASSLLTGEAFF
V: TRBV5-1; CDR3: CASSGGGAETQYF
V: TRBV7-9; CDR3: CASTRDSLESPLHF
V: TRBV5-4; CDR3: CASSKREGTGELFF
V: TRBV7-6; CDR3: CASSPAFPVFTF
V: TRBV2; CDR3: CASTRGDQETQYF
V: TRBV19; CDR3: CASAVVHQGLNSPLHF
V: TRBV6-1; CDR3: CASSELRGMHF
V: TRBV7-3; CDR3: CASSAQGGAYNEQFF
V: TRBV7-3; CDR3: CASSLTLGGGADTQYF
V: TRBV29-1; CDR3: CSVLGGTGSLYEQYF
V: TRBV5-6; CDR3: CASSQGLPGTQYF
V: TRBV23-1; CDR3: CASTTRQRNMNTEAFF
V: TRBV7-3; CDR3: CASSHGSAYEQYF
V: TRBV10-1; CDR3: CASENSPTGQNSYEQYF
V: TRBV14; CDR3: CASSLTSVYNEQFF
V: TRBV6-6; CDR3: CASQLGTPNQPQHF
V: TRBV7-3; CDR3: CASSLGREADTQYF
V: TRBV6-6; CDR3: CASSYSAGRSYEQYF
V: TRBV5-1; CDR3: CASSLGGPEAFF
V: TRBV27; CDR3: CASRRSQGNYGYTF
V: TRBV5-1; CDR3: CASSLLSSYEQYF
V: TRBV7-6; CDR3: CASSPGQGAPHTDTQYF
V: TRBV11-2; CDR3: CASSARQFTSGNTIYF
V: TRBV4-3; CDR3: CASSPNRVATEAFF
V: TRBV9; CDR3: CASSRLLGANVLTF
V: TRBV6-5; CDR3: CASSYTGQGEEQYF
V: TRBV9; CDR3: CASSPQGSALRLNTEAFF
V: TRBV5-6; CDR3: CASSLQQIYETQYF
V: TRBV20-1; CDR3: CLGRLNTEAFF
V: TRBV5-1; CDR3: CASSLRLGAPTGTQYF
V: TRBV7-3; CDR3: CASSSGSEDTQYF
V: TRBV2; CDR3: CASSGAGAGQPQHF
V: TRBV18; CDR3: CASSLLGYGYTF